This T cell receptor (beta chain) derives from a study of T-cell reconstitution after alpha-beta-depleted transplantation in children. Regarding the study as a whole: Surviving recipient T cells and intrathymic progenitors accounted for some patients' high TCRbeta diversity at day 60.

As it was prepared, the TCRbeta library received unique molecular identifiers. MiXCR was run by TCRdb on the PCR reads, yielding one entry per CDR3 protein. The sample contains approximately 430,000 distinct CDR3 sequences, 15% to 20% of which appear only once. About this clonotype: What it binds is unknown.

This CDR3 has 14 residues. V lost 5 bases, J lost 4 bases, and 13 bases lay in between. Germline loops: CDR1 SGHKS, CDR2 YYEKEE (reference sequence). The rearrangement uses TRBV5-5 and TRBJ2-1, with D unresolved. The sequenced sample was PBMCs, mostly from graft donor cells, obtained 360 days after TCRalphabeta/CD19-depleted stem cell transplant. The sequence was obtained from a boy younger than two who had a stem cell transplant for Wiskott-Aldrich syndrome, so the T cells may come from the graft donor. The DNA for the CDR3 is TGTGCCAGCAGTCCACCGTATGTTTACAATGAGCAGTTCTTC. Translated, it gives CASSPPYVYNEQFF.